This T cell receptor (beta chain) was sequenced in a study of T-cell reconstitution after alpha-beta-depleted transplantation in children. The V and J ends lost 6 bases and 3 bases respectively, with 5 bases between them. The CDR3 length is 11 residues. In germline, CDR1 is ENHRY, CDR2 SYGVKD. Whole-study findings and limits: For some patients, TCRbeta diversity was high at day 60 because of recipient T cells and thymic progenitors that survived.

During its preparation, the TCRbeta library received unique molecular identifiers. MiXCR, applied by TCRdb to the PCR reads, yields one record per CDR3 protein. The table lists tens of thousands of distinct CDR3 sequences, 44% of them singletons, with roughly 98% in the top ten. Turning to this clonotype: Its specificity is unknown.

Sequencing was performed on PBMCs, mostly from graft donor cells, taken 360 days after TCRalphabeta/CD19-depleted stem cell transplant. The source of this sequence is a male patient younger than 18 who had a stem cell transplant for acute lymphoblastic leukemia, so the T cells may come from the graft donor. The chain links TRBV10-3 to TRBJ2-5; D is unresolved. This CDR3 is CAISEKETQYF. The CDR3 DNA is TGTGCCATCAGCGAGAAAGAGACCCAGTACTTC.